This T cell receptor (beta chain) derives from a study of graft-versus-host responses after intestinal transplantation (dated by TCRdb to about 2021). Notes on the research overall: The transplants that recipients received were multivisceral, liver-intestinal, or isolated intestinal. A peak of at least 4% donor T cells among recipient peripheral blood mononuclear cells was the definition used for donor T cell macrochimerism. Of the 20 to 25 intestinal transplant recipients enrolled in the cohort, one of whom was a retransplant, a few patients without pretransplant specimens were excluded. Bulk TCR-beta CDR3 sequencing was used to track graft-versus-host and host-versus-graft alloreactive T cell clones in the graft, circulation and bone marrow after intestinal transplantation. Alloreactive clones were identified by sequencing pre-transplant mixed lymphocyte reaction products and comparing them with unstimulated pre-transplant donor and recipient T cells. Samples from three later patients were sequenced in-house on an Illumina MiSeq with MiXCR processing rather than by the commercial service. All recipients received anti-thymocyte globulin induction followed by maintenance tacrolimus and steroids for around three years.

The paper as a whole reports these results and caveats: GvH clones were found in recipient bone marrow, and some of the GvH clones appeared earlier in ileal mucosa or blood, which is consistent with an intestinal mucosal origin. In patients with donor T cell macrochimerism, the allografts had high GvH to HvG T cell clonal ratios. The conclusions were limited by the relatively low number and heterogeneity of the intestinal transplant patients. Early after transplant, declines in HvG clones were associated with peak levels of circulating GvH clones.

About this clone: Its antigen is currently not known. No much larger clone exists at a distance of one base, and base qualities are not known.

Receptor libraries were prepared by the immunoSEQ multiplex PCR assay. For most patients, genomic DNA was isolated with the Qiagen DNeasy Blood and Tissue Kit and sent frozen to Adaptive Biotechnologies for TCR sequencing. Adaptive Biotechnologies carried out high-throughput TCR-beta CDR3 sequencing of genomic DNA for most patients. As for the original processing: TCR sequencing data were retrieved from Adaptive's ImmunoSEQ software for roughly 17 patients, whereas a few other patients were processed with MiXCR and VDJtools. To correct CD4 versus CD8 sorting errors, sequences present in both subsets at a frequency ratio below 5:1 were removed. Because the origin of CDR3 nucleotide sequences shared between donor and recipient could not be assigned, those sequences were removed. At least 2-fold expansion over unstimulated cells and a minimum CFSE-low frequency of 0.002% (template counts) or 0.001% (read counts) were required for clones to be classified as alloreactive. Clones were considered mappable if detected in sequenced pre-transplant spleen, lymph node, or MLR CFSE-low populations of the donor or recipient. Cumulative frequency of alloreactive clones was calculated as a percentage of all sequences weighted by copy number. TCRdb carries this immuneACCESS record with in-frame sequences only. Its versions omit some clonotypes, under half of them owing to an unresolved V gene in the studies checked, with the rest unexplained. V and J calls plus clone size are reproduced from that table; the DNA served to infer D and trimming. The sample table shows around 110,000 clones, and 90% are seen once. About 0.18% of the sample rests with the top ten.

The germline V and J ends show losses of 4 bases and 4 bases respectively, and no gene match explains 4 bases of the junction. CDR1 GTSNPN and CDR2 SVGIG are derived from the germline V gene (reference sequence). The CDR3 numbers 13 residues from cysteine through phenylalanine. Here the CDR3 DNA is all that survives: 39 bases in frame from base 1. The sample's time point, from its label and the paper: cells obtained before transplantation from donor or recipient. CD3+CD4+ and CD3+CD8+ populations were FACS-sorted from unstimulated pre-transplant donor and recipient cells taken from spleen or lymph nodes.

Sequencing used unstimulated CD4+ T cells sorted from spleen or lymph node cells, obtained before intestinal transplant. The chain is assembled from TRBV30 and TRBJ2-5; TRBD2 fits 9 bases in the junction. The origin of this receptor is a human donor who received an intestinal transplant. The CDR3 region has the sequence CAWTSGAGETQYF. The DNA sequence is given as TGTGCCTGGACTAGCGGGGCGGGAGAGACCCAGTACTTC.